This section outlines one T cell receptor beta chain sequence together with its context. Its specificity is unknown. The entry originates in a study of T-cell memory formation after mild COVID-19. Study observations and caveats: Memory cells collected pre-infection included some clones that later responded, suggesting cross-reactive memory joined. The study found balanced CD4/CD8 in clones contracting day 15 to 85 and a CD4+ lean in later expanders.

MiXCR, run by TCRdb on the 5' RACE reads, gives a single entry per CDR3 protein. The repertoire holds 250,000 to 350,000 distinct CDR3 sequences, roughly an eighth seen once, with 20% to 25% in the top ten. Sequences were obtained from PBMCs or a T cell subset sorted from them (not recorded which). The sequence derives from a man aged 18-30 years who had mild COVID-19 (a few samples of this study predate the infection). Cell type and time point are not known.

The CDR3 is CSGRTGSGQPQHF. As DNA, the CDR3 is TGCAGCGGGCGCACAGGGAGTGGACAGCCCCAGCATTTT. The V call is TRBV29-1, the J call TRBJ1-5; TRBD1 is a possible D gene (6 bases). The CDR3 covers 13 residues. Trimming took off 7 bases at V and 7 bases at J, with 17 bases between the two ends. The V gene's germline CDR1 is SQVTM and CDR2 ANQGSEA.